The rows below give T cell receptor beta chains drawn from one sample of a study of cytomegalovirus exposure and HLA in healthy donors. Sequencing used immunoSEQ multiplex PCR; TCRdb keeps in-frame clones, though not all of them. Among some 150,000 clones listed, 65% to 75% were seen once. Material: PBMCs. The receptors stem from a human donor in good health. Both conserved end residues are part of each CDR3. Clone size is not always given. Where it is, it says once, few, many or a class for expanded clones.

. 13 TRBJ1-2 TRBV9 CASSVDRAAGYTF
. 14 TRBJ1-2 TRBV2 CASRRDSDNYGYTF
. 12 TRBJ1-1 TRBV6-5 CASSSRTGADFF
. 14 TRBJ2-1 TRBV2 CASNKRAVFNEQFF
. 14 TRBJ1-5 TRBV19 CASTRTGNNQPQHF
. 15 TRBJ1-2 TRBV6-5 CASSSGQVKVYGYTF
. 17 TRBJ1-5 TRBV7-9 CASSKENTEYSNQPQHF
. 15 TRBJ1-1 TRBV2 CASRRRQGSNTEAFF
few 15 TRBJ1-2 TRBV6-5 CASSLRDSFNYGYTF
few 17 TRBJ2-5 TRBV5-1 CASSLNPSGQEIETQYF
. 15 TRBJ2-1 TRBV10-1 CASSDGAGPYNEQFF
. 13 TRBJ2-7 TRBV2 CASRPQGAGEQYF
. 12 TRBJ1-1 TRBV6-1 CASSQTGAEAFF
. 17 TRBJ2-7 TRBV7-9 CASSPQGEGLRSYEQYF
. 16 TRBJ2-7 TRBV19 CASSSEEGQGAYEQYF
. 14 TRBJ2-7 TRBV6-6 CASSLAGGLPEQYF
. 15 TRBJ2-1 TRBV7-3 CASRPRPGAYNEQFF
. 13 TRBJ2-7 TRBV27 CASRAGEVAEQYF
. 14 TRBJ2-3 TRBV6-5 CASSYRRAGDTQYF
. 14 TRBJ2-2 TRBV30 CAWRGLSNTGELFF
. 17 TRBJ2-1 TRBV5-5 CASSLIRRPSGYNEQFF
. 15 TRBJ2-1 TRBV4-1 CASSQDLSSYNEQFF
. 15 TRBJ1-1 TRBV19 CASSMTHRSNTEAFF
. 13 TRBJ2-1 TRBV21-1 CASSWTGGNEQFF
once 14 TRBJ2-2 TRBV5-1 CASSRTVNTGELFF
. 13 TRBJ2-7 TRBV2 CASSVTSNSEQYF
. 16 TRBJ1-5 TRBV5-6 CASSIGTGIGNQPQHF
. 19 TRBJ1-4 TRBV23-1 CASSQSGNYCRATNEKLFF